These 10 T cell receptor beta chains were all obtained from the same sample, sequenced in a study of blood T cell repertoires in COVID-19. Using immunoSEQ multiplex PCR, the repertoire was profiled, and TCRdb retains in-frame clones only, with some absent. Here the sample spans about 110,000 clones, 80% to 90% being singletons. Sequences were obtained from peripheral blood. These receptors were taken from a woman at least 80 years old with acute or convalescent COVID-19.

This sequence joins TRBV28 and TRBJ1-2; D unresolved. The V end was cut by 3 bases, the J end by 6 bases, with 11 bases between. There are 13 residues in the CDR3. Germline V gene lookup returns CDR1 MDHEN and CDR2 SYDVKM. CDR3 nucleotides: TGTGCCAGCAGTTTGCGGCAAGTCAATGGCTACACCTTC. It codes for CASSLRQVNGYTF.

The rearrangement joins TRBV3-1 (or the pseudogene TRBV3-2) to TRBJ2-7; D perhaps matches TRBD1 (6 bases). The CDR3 is 14 amino acids. The germline V gene has CDR1 LGHDT and CDR2 YNNKEL (reference sequence). V shed 1 base and J shed 5 bases, with 12 bases lying between them. The chain's CDR3 is CASSQVLGADEQYF. DNA of the CDR3: TGTGCCAGCAGCCAAGTTCTGGGGGCCGACGAGCAGTACTTC.

V and J are TRBV9 and TRBJ2-5, with 11 positions matching TRBD1. Looked up from germline, CDR1 is SGDLS and CDR2 is YYNGEE. The CDR3 contains 15 residues. With V trimmed by 3 bases and J by 2 bases, 3 bases remained unmatched. The CDR3 spells CASSDGDRGQETQYF. Written as DNA, the CDR3 is TGTGCCAGCAGCGATGGGGACAGGGGGCAAGAGACCCAGTACTTC.

The chain carries TRBV5-1 and TRBJ1-4, with D perhaps TRBD1 (5 bases). Germline lookup yields CDR1 SGHRS and CDR2 YFSETQ. The CDR3 extends over 15 amino acids. CDR3 nucleotides: TGCGTAACCTTTAGCCTGGGGCAGACTAATGAAAAACTGTTTTTT. It specifies CVTFSLGQTNEKLFF.

The chain employs TRBV9 and TRBJ1-4; 7 nucleotides align to TRBD1. The germline gives CDR1 SGDLS, CDR2 YYNGEE. With 4 bases clipped from V and 4 bases from J, the junction kept 7 bases outside the gene matches. The CDR3 is 15 residues long. CDR3 in amino acids: CASSPGGQRNEKLFF. Here the CDR3 DNA reads TGTGCCAGCAGCCCCGGGGGACAGCGTAATGAAAAACTGTTTTTT.

This sequence joins TRBV9 and TRBJ1-2, with TRBD1 matching over 8 bases. From germline, CDR1 is SGDLS and CDR2 YYNGEE. The CDR3 is made up of 15 amino acids. V shed 4 bases and J 7 bases; nucleotides not matched to a gene: 12. Here the CDR3 reads CASSTQDRVLSGYTF. In DNA form, the CDR3 reads TGTGCCAGCAGCACACAGGACAGGGTTTTATCTGGCTACACCTTC. Filled out from reference TRBV9 and TRBJ1-2, the complete variable domain reads DSGVTQTPKHLITATGQRVTLRCSPRSGDLSVYWYQQSLDQGLQFLIQYYNGEERAKGNILERFSAQQFPDLHSELNLSSLELGDSALYFCASSTQDRVLSGYTFGSGTRLTVV.

The chain joins TRBV6-5 to TRBJ1-5; the match to TRBD1 covers 7 bases. Trimming at V came to 9 bases and at J to 5 bases, leaving 10 bases not matched to a gene. CDR3 length: 14 amino acids. Germline V gene sequence: CDR1 MNHEY, CDR2 SVGAGI. CDR3 sequence: CASRPGQTYQPQHF. The CDR3 DNA is TGTGCCAGTCGACCGGGACAGACCTATCAGCCCCAGCATTTT.

V and J are TRBV18 and TRBJ1-1, with 7 bases fitting TRBD1. The germline gives CDR1 KGHSH, CDR2 LQKENI. The CDR3 is made up of 16 amino acids. V was clipped by 1 base and J by 1 base; unmatched bases: 6. The CDR3 reads CASSPLPGQENTEAFF. The DNA for the CDR3 is TGTGCCAGCTCACCACTCCCCGGACAGGAGAACACTGAAGCTTTCTTT.

This chain links TRBV7-9 with TRBJ2-1, with 12 bases aligning to TRBD2. Germline V gene sequence: CDR1 SEHNR, CDR2 FQNEAQ (reference sequence). With V trimmed by 5 bases and J by 6 bases, 5 bases remained unmatched. This CDR3 contains 15 residues. CDR3: CASSARLAGVNEQFF. CDR3 sequence (DNA): TGTGCCAGCAGCGCCAGACTAGCGGGGGTCAATGAGCAGTTCTTC.

The chain has TRBV10-3 and TRBJ2-7; D is ambiguous. V gave up 0 bases and J gave up 3 bases, with 9 bases separating them. CDR1 and CDR2 (germline): ENHRY, SYGVKD. The CDR3 length is 14 residues. CDR3 coding DNA: TGTGCCATCAGTGAGTCGTTACAGAACTACGAGCAGTACTTC. Translation: CAISESLQNYEQYF.